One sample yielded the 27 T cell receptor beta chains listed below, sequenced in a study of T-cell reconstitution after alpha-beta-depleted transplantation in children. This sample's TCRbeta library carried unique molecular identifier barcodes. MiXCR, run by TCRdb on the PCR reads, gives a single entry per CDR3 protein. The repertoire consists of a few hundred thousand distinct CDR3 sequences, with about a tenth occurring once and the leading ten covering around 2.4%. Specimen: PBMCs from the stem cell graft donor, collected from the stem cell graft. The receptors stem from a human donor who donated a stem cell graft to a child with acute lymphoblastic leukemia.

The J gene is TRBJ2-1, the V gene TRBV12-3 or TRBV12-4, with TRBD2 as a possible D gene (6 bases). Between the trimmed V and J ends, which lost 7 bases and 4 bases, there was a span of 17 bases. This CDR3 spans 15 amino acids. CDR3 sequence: CASTRLANKYNEQFF. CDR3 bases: TGTGCCAGCACTCGGCTAGCGAACAAGTACAATGAGCAGTTCTTC.

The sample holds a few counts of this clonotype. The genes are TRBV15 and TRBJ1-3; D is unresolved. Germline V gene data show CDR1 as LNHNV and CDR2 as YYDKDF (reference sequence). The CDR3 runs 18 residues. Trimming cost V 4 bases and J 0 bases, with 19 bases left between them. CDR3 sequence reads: CATSTSTDTSSSGNTIYF. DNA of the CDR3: TGTGCCACCAGCACCTCCACCGACACATCGAGCTCTGGAAACACCATATATTTT.

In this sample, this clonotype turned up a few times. The CDR3 region is CASSLGRPIAGAYEQYF. DNA for the CDR3: TGTGCCAGCAGCTTAGGAAGACCTATAGCGGGAGCCTACGAGCAGTACTTC. The chain employs TRBV7-2 and TRBJ2-7; 9 bases line up with TRBD2. Germline V gene lookup returns CDR1 SGHTA and CDR2 FQGNSA. The CDR3 is 17 amino acids. Unmatched junction bases numbered 9, after V lost 1 base and J lost 2 bases.

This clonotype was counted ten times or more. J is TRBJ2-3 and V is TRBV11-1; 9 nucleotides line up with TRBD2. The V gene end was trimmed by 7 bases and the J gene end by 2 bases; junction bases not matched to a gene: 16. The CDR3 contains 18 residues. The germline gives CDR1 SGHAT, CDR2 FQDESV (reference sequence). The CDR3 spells CASIALRSSGRPTDTQYF. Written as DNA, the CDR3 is TGTGCCAGCATCGCCCTGAGGTCCAGCGGGAGGCCCACAGATACGCAGTATTTT.

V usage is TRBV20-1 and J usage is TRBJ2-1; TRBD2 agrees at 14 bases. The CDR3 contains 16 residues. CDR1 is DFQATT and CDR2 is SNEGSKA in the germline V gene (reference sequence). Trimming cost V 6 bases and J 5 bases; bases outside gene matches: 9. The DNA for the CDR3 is TGCAGTGCCCTGGGACTAGCGGGAGAGTCCCACAATGAGCAGTTCTTC. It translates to CSALGLAGESHNEQFF.

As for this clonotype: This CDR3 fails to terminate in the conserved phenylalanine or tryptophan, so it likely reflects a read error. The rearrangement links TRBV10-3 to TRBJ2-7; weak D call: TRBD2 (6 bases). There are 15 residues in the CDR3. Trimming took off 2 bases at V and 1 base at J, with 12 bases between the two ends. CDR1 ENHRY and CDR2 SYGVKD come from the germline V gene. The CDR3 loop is CAISEPLAGSYEQYL. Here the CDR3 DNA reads TGTGCCATCAGTGAGCCACTAGCAGGGTCCTACGAGCAGTACCTC.

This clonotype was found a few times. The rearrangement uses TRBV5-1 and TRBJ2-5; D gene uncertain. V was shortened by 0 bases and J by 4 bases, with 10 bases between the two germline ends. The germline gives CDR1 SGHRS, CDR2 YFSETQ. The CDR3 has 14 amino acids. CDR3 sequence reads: CASSLAQSRETQYF. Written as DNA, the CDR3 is TGCGCCAGCAGCTTGGCACAGTCCCGAGAGACCCAGTACTTC.

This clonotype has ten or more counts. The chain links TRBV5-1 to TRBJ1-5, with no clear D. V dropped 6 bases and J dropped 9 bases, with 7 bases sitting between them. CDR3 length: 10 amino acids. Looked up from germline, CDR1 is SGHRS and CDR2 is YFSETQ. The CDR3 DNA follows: TGCGCCAGCATCCCTGGGCCCCAGCATTTT. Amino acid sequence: CASIPGPQHF. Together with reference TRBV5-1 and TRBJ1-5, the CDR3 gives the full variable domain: KAGVTQTPRYLIKTRGQQVTLSCSPISGHRSVSWYQQTPGQGLQFLFEYFSETQRNKGNFPGRFSGRQFSNSRSEMNVSTLELGDSALYLCASIPGPQHFGDGTRLSIL.

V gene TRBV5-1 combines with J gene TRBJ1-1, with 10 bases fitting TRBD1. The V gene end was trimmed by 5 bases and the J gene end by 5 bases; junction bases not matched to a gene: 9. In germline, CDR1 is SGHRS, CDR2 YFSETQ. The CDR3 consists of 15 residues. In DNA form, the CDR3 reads TGCGCCAGCAGTTACGGGACAGGGGACTGGACTGAAGCTTTCTTT. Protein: CASSYGTGDWTEAFF.

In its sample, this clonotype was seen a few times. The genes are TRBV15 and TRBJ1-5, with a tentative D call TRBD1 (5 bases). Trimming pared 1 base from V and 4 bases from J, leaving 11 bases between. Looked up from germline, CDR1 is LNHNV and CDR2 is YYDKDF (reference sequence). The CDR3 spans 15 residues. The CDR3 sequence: CATSRGGLDNQPQHF. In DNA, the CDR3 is TGTGCCACCAGCAGAGGGGGACTGGATAATCAGCCCCAGCATTTT.

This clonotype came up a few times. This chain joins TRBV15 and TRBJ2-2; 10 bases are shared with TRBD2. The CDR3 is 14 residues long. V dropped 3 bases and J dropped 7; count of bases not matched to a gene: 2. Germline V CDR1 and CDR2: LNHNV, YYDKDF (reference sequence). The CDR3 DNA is TGTGCCACCAGCAGCCGACTAGCGGGCGGGGAGCTGTTTTTT. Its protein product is CATSSRLAGGELFF.

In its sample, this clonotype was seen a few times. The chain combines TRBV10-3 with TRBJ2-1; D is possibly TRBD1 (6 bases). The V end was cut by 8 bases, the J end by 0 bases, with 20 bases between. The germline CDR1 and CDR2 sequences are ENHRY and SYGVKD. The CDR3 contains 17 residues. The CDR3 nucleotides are TGTGCCATCCAGGGGCCAGAGGGGCGCGGCTCCTACAATGAGCAGTTCTTC. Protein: CAIQGPEGRGSYNEQFF.

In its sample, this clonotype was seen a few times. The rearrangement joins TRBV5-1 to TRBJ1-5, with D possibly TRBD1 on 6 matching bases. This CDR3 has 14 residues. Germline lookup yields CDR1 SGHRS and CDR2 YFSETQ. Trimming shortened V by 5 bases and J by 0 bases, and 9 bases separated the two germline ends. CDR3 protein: CASSEGDSNQPQHF. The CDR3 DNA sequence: TGCGCCAGCAGTGAGGGGGATAGCAATCAGCCCCAGCATTTT. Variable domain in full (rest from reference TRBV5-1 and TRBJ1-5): KAGVTQTPRYLIKTRGQQVTLSCSPISGHRSVSWYQQTPGQGLQFLFEYFSETQRNKGNFPGRFSGRQFSNSRSEMNVSTLELGDSALYLCASSEGDSNQPQHFGDGTRLSIL.

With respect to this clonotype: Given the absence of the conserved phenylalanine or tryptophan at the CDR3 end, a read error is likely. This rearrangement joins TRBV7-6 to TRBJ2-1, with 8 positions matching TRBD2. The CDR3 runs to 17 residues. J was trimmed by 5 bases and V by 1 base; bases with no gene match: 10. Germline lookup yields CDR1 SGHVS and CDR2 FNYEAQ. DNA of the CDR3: TGTGCCAGCAGCTTAGTCGAGACTAGCGTCCCCAACAATGAGCAGTTCTTG. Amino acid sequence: CASSLVETSVPNNEQFL.

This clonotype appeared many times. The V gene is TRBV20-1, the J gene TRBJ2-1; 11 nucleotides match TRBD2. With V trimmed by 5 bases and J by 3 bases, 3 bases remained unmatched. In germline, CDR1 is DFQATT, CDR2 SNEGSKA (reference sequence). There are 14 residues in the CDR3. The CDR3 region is CSAPTSGDYNEQFF. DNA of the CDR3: TGCAGTGCTCCGACTAGCGGGGACTACAATGAGCAGTTCTTC.

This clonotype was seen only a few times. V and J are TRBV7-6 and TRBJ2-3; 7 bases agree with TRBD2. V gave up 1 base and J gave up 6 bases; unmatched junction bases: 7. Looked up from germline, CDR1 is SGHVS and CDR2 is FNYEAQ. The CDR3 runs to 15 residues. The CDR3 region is CASSLVGGSPDTQYF. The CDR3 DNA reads TGTGCCAGCAGCTTAGTTGGCGGGAGTCCGGATACGCAGTATTTT.

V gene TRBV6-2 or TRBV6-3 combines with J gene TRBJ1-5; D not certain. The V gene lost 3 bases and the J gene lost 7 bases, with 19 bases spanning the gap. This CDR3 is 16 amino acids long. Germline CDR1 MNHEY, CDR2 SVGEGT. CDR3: CASSYLIEGRRQPQHF. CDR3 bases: TGTGCCAGCAGTTATTTGATTGAGGGTCGACGCCAGCCCCAGCATTTT.

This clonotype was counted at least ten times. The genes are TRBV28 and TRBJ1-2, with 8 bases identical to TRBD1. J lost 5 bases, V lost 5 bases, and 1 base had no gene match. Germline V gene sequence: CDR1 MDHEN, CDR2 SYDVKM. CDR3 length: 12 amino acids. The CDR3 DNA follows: TGTGCCAGCAGTGACAGGGGATATGGCTACACCTTC. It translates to CASSDRGYGYTF.

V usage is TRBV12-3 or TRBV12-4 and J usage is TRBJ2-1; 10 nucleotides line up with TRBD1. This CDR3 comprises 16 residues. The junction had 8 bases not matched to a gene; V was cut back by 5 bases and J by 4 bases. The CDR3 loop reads CASSTTGTGEYNEQFF. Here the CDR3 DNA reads TGTGCCAGCAGTACAACCGGGACAGGGGAGTACAATGAGCAGTTCTTC.

The CDR3 nucleotides read TGCAGTGCCGGAGGACTAGCTAATCTGGATGAGCAGTTCTTC. This codes for CSAGGLANLDEQFF. The chain uses TRBV20-1 and TRBJ2-1; 8 bases line up with TRBD2. The germline V gene has CDR1 DFQATT and CDR2 SNEGSKA (reference sequence). Losses at the gene ends were 6 bases for V and 8 bases for J; bases not matched to a gene: 12. The CDR3 is made up of 14 amino acids.

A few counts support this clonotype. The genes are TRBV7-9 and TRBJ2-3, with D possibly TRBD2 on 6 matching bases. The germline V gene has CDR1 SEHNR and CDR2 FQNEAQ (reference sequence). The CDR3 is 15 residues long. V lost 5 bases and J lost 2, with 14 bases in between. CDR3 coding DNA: TGTGCCAGCAGCCTCCGGGACTCTTACACAGATACGCAGTATTTT. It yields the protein CASSLRDSYTDTQYF.

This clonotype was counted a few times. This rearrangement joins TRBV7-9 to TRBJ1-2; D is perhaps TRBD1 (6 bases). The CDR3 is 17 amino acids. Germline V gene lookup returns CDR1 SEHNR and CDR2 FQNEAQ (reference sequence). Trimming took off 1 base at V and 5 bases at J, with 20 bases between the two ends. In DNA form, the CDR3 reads TGTGCCAGCAGCTTAGTGGCAGGGGACCCACCCAAATATGGCTACACCTTC. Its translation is CASSLVAGDPPKYGYTF.

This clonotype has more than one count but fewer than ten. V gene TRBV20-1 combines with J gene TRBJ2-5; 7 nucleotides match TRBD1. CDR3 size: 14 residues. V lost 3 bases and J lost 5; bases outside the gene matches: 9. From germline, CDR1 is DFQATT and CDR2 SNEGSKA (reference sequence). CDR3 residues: CSASPSTGVETQYF. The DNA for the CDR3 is TGCAGTGCTAGCCCCTCCACAGGGGTGGAGACCCAGTACTTC.

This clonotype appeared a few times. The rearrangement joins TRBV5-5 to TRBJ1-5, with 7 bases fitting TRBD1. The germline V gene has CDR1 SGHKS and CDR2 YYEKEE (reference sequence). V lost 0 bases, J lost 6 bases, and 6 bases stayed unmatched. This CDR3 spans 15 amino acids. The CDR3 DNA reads TGTGCCAGCAGCTTGGAGGGAGGGGGCGTTCAGCCCCAGCATTTT. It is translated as CASSLEGGGVQPQHF.

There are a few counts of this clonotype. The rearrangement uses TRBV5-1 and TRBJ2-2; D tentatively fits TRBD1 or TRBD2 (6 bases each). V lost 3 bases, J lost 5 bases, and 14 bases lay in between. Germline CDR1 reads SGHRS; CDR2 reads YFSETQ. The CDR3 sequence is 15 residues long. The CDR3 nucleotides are TGCGCCAGCAGCTCCGACCCGGGGGCGACCGGGGAGCTGTTTTTT. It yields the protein CASSSDPGATGELFF.

The CDR3 region is CASSSEGAGGQFADTQYF. CDR3 bases: TGTGCCAGCAGCTCAGAGGGGGCGGGAGGGCAGTTCGCAGATACGCAGTATTTT. The chain uses TRBV5-6 and TRBJ2-3; 9 nucleotides match TRBD2. Germline CDR1 is SGHDT and CDR2 is YYEEEE. Trimming took 3 bases from V and 4 from J; bases not matched to a gene: 15. The length of the CDR3 is 18 residues.

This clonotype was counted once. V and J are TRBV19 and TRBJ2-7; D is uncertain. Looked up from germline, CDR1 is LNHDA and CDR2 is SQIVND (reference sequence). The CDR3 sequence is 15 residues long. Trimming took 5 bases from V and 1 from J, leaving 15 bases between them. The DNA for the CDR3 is TGTGCCAGTAGTCTGGTCTGGAGTTCGTCCTACGAGCAGTACTTC. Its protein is CASSLVWSSSYEQYF.